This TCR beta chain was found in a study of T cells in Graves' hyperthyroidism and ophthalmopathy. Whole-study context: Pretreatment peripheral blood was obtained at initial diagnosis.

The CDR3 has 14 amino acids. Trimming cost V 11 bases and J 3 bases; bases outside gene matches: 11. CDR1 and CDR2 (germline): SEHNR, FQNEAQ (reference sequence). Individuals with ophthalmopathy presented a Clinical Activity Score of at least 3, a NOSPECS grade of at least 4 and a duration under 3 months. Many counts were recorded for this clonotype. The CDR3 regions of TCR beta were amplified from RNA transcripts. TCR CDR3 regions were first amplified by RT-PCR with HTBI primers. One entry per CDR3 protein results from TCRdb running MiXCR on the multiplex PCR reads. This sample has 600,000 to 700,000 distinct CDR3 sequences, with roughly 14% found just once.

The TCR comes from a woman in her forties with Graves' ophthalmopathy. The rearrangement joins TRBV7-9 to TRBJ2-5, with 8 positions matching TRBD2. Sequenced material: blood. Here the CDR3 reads CASGVAGTKETQYF. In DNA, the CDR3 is TGTGCCTCCGGGGTAGCGGGGACCAAAGAGACCCAGTACTTC.